The rows below give T cell receptor beta chains drawn from one sample of a study of T cells in tuberculosis. Sequenced by immunoSEQ multiplex PCR; TCRdb stores in-frame clones only, minus some. This table has tens of thousands of clones, about 96% appearing once. This sample comprised PBMCs, obtained at tuberculosis diagnosis. Source of these receptors: an adult with tuberculosis. Both conserved end residues are part of each CDR3. The order of the fields is clone size, D gene, V gene, J gene, CDR3 protein, CDR3 DNA. The D gene is left open where the match is weak. Where a row states a size, it is once, few, many or the class of an expanded clone; other rows omit it.

abundance: .
d_gene: TRBD2
v_gene: TRBV6-5
j_gene: TRBJ2-3
CDR3aa: CASSRRASGTDTQYF
CDR3nt: TGTGCCAGCAGCCGACGGGCTAGCGGAACAGATACGCAGTATTTT

abundance: .
d_gene: TRBD1
v_gene: TRBV7-9
j_gene: TRBJ1-2
CDR3aa: CASSHSQGQGGYTF
CDR3nt: TGTGCCAGCAGTCACTCGCAGGGACAGGGTGGCTACACCTTC

abundance: .
d_gene: .
v_gene: TRBV5-1
j_gene: TRBJ2-1
CDR3aa: CASSLRGRGVYNEQFF
CDR3nt: TGCGCCAGCAGCTTGAGGGGCAGGGGGGTCTACAATGAGCAGTTCTTC

abundance: .
d_gene: TRBD1
v_gene: TRBV6-1
j_gene: TRBJ1-5
CDR3aa: CASRPTGAINQPQHF
CDR3nt: TGTGCCAGCCGTCCGACAGGGGCTATCAATCAGCCCCAGCATTTT

abundance: .
d_gene: TRBD2
v_gene: TRBV7-2
j_gene: TRBJ2-1
CDR3aa: CASSAQAGPQGNEQFF
CDR3nt: TGTGCCAGCAGCGCCCAAGCGGGACCCCAAGGGAATGAGCAGTTCTTC

abundance: .
d_gene: TRBD2
v_gene: TRBV28
j_gene: TRBJ2-3
CDR3aa: CASSLYSGSTDTQYF
CDR3nt: TGTGCCAGCAGTTTATATAGCGGGTCCACAGATACGCAGTATTTT

abundance: once
d_gene: TRBD1
v_gene: TRBV9
j_gene: TRBJ2-5
CDR3aa: CASSVGATGGRMETQYF
CDR3nt: TGTGCCAGCAGCGTGGGAGCTACAGGGGGAAGGATGGAGACCCAGTACTTC

abundance: .
d_gene: TRBD2
v_gene: TRBV6-1
j_gene: TRBJ2-3
CDR3aa: CASSSRTSGTDTQYF
CDR3nt: TGTGCCAGCAGTTCCAGGACTAGCGGCACAGATACGCAGTATTTT

abundance: .
d_gene: TRBD1
v_gene: TRBV7-6
j_gene: TRBJ1-5
CDR3aa: CASSSGTGAYQPQHF
CDR3nt: TGTGCCAGCAGCTCCGGGACAGGGGCTTATCAGCCCCAGCATTTT

abundance: .
d_gene: .
v_gene: TRBV30
j_gene: TRBJ1-1
CDR3aa: CALVRERVTEAFF
CDR3nt: TGTGCCTTGGTACGGGAAAGGGTCACTGAAGCTTTCTTT

abundance: .
d_gene: .
v_gene: TRBV5-1
j_gene: TRBJ2-2
CDR3aa: CASSPQGPAGELFF
CDR3nt: TGCGCCAGCAGCCCTCAGGGGCCCGCCGGGGAGCTGTTTTTT

abundance: .
d_gene: TRBD1
v_gene: TRBV7-2
j_gene: TRBJ2-6
CDR3aa: CASSSTGVRLSGANVLTF
CDR3nt: TGTGCCAGCAGCAGTACAGGGGTTCGGTTATCTGGGGCCAACGTCCTGACTTTC

abundance: .
d_gene: .
v_gene: TRBV27
j_gene: TRBJ2-1
CDR3aa: CACQGSYNEQFF
CDR3nt: TGTGCCTGCCAGGGGTCCTACAATGAGCAGTTCTTC

abundance: .
d_gene: .
v_gene: TRBV18
j_gene: TRBJ1-2
CDR3aa: CASSPRAGPFSNYGYTF
CDR3nt: TGTGCCAGCTCACCACGGGCAGGGCCATTCTCTAACTATGGCTACACCTTC

abundance: .
d_gene: TRBD1
v_gene: TRBV7-2
j_gene: TRBJ1-2
CDR3aa: CASSPGQGDYGYTF
CDR3nt: TGTGCCAGCAGCCCGGGACAGGGAGACTATGGCTACACCTTC

abundance: .
d_gene: TRBD1
v_gene: TRBV9
j_gene: TRBJ2-2
CDR3aa: CASSTDRGNTGELFF
CDR3nt: TGTGCCAGCAGCACAGACAGGGGTAACACCGGGGAGCTGTTTTTT

abundance: .
d_gene: .
v_gene: TRBV2
j_gene: TRBJ2-2
CDR3aa: CASRAENTGELFF
CDR3nt: TGTGCCAGCAGAGCCGAGAACACCGGGGAGCTGTTTTTT

abundance: .
d_gene: TRBD1
v_gene: TRBV11-3
j_gene: TRBJ2-2
CDR3aa: CASSLQGAGELFF
CDR3nt: TGTGCCAGCAGCTTACAGGGGGCCGGGGAGCTGTTTTTT

abundance: .
d_gene: .
v_gene: TRBV11-2
j_gene: TRBJ1-5
CDR3aa: CASSLLGAGSNQPQHF
CDR3nt: TGTGCCAGCAGCTTACTTGGGGCAGGGTCTAATCAGCCCCAGCATTTT

abundance: once
d_gene: TRBD2
v_gene: TRBV11-2
j_gene: TRBJ2-1
CDR3aa: CASSSSLGTSGLNEQFF
CDR3nt: TGTGCCAGCAGCTCAAGCCTCGGGACTAGCGGGCTGAATGAGCAGTTCTTC

abundance: .
d_gene: .
v_gene: TRBV7-2
j_gene: TRBJ1-2
CDR3aa: CASSPQEGSF
CDR3nt: TGTGCCAGCAGCCCCCAGGAGGGCTCCTTC

abundance: .
d_gene: .
v_gene: TRBV9
j_gene: TRBJ2-7
CDR3aa: CASSVGRFPYEQYF
CDR3nt: TGTGCCAGCAGCGTAGGCAGATTTCCATACGAGCAGTACTTC

abundance: .
d_gene: TRBD1
v_gene: TRBV28
j_gene: TRBJ2-7
CDR3aa: CASSTGAYEQYF
CDR3nt: TGTGCCAGTTCGACAGGGGCCTACGAGCAGTACTTC

abundance: .
d_gene: .
v_gene: TRBV6-5
j_gene: TRBJ1-5
CDR3aa: CASSPGQSRNQPQHF
CDR3nt: TGTGCCAGCAGTCCCGGACAGTCCCGCAATCAGCCCCAGCATTTT

abundance: .
d_gene: .
v_gene: TRBV29-1
j_gene: TRBJ1-1
CDR3aa: CSVDSVTGLNTEAFF
CDR3nt: TGCAGCGTTGATAGCGTTACGGGTTTGAACACTGAAGCTTTCTTT

abundance: .
d_gene: TRBD2
v_gene: TRBV4-3
j_gene: TRBJ2-1
CDR3aa: CASSQVLAGAGANEQFF
CDR3nt: TGCGCCAGCAGCCAAGTTCTAGCGGGAGCAGGGGCCAATGAGCAGTTCTTC

abundance: .
d_gene: TRBD2
v_gene: TRBV5-4
j_gene: TRBJ2-1
CDR3aa: CASSLGPGLAGNEQFF
CDR3nt: TGTGCCAGCAGCTTGGGGCCGGGACTAGCAGGCAATGAGCAGTTCTTC

abundance: .
d_gene: TRBD2
v_gene: TRBV7-8
j_gene: TRBJ2-1
CDR3aa: CASSLGGGYARDNEQFF
CDR3nt: TGTGCCAGCAGCTTAGGGGGGGGGTATGCCCGCGACAATGAGCAGTTCTTC

abundance: .
d_gene: TRBD1
v_gene: TRBV30
j_gene: TRBJ1-5
CDR3aa: CAWKPGGYNQPQHF
CDR3nt: TGTGCCTGGAAGCCAGGGGGCTATAATCAGCCCCAGCATTTT

abundance: .
d_gene: .
v_gene: TRBV6-4
j_gene: TRBJ1-1
CDR3aa: CASRPTAVNTEAFF
CDR3nt: TGTGCCAGCAGACCTACAGCTGTGAACACTGAAGCTTTCTTT

abundance: .
d_gene: .
v_gene: TRBV9
j_gene: TRBJ2-5
CDR3aa: CASSQQPQGTQYF
CDR3nt: TGTGCCAGCAGTCAACAACCCCAGGGGACCCAGTACTTC

abundance: .
d_gene: .
v_gene: TRBV4-2
j_gene: TRBJ2-1
CDR3aa: CASSHSGLGLHNEQFF
CDR3nt: TGTGCCAGCAGCCATTCTGGCCTGGGGCTACACAATGAGCAGTTCTTC

abundance: .
d_gene: .
v_gene: TRBV11-2
j_gene: TRBJ2-1
CDR3aa: CASTPGGAGFF
CDR3nt: TGTGCCAGCACACCCGGAGGGGCGGGGTTCTTC

abundance: .
d_gene: .
v_gene: TRBV12-5
j_gene: TRBJ1-2
CDR3aa: CASGLDLDRLTYGYTF
CDR3nt: TGTGCTAGTGGTTTGGATCTAGACAGGCTCACCTATGGCTACACCTTC

abundance: .
d_gene: TRBD1
v_gene: TRBV5-6
j_gene: TRBJ2-1
CDR3aa: CASSRIGGRANNEQFF
CDR3nt: TGTGCCAGCAGCCGGATAGGGGGCAGGGCTAATAATGAGCAGTTCTTC